This passage covers 20 T cell receptor beta chains from one sample sequenced in a study of beta chain features in type 1 diabetes. Study-wide results and limits: Shorter TCRB CDR3s, moderately but significantly so, marked every one of the four CD4+ subsets in Type 1 diabetes patients.

These receptors' targets are unknown. The sequenced template was cDNA made from the entire isolated RNA. Assay used: immunoSEQ multiplex PCR; TCRdb lists only in-frame clones, some missing. This sample has over 150,000 clones, with 8% to 9.5% found just once. Sequenced material: central memory CD4+ T cells from blood. The receptor set was obtained from a woman in her late teens or twenties with type 1 diabetes.

The chain has TRBV18 and TRBJ1-1; 7 bases align to TRBD1. Germline CDR1 KGHSH, CDR2 LQKENI. Trimming removed 4 bases from V and 0 bases from J; junction bases left unmatched: 5. The CDR3 loop spans 15 amino acids. CDR3 protein: CASSQRQGLNTEAFF. The CDR3 DNA reads TGTGCCAGCTCACAACGACAGGGCTTGAACACTGAAGCTTTCTTT.

The chain employs TRBV4-3 and TRBJ2-7; possibly TRBD2 for D (7 bases). The V end was cut by 0 bases, the J end by 6 bases, with 15 bases between. CDR1 and CDR2 from the germline V gene are LGHNA and YSLEER. This CDR3 contains 15 residues. The CDR3: CASSQDRGGAGEQYF. CDR3 coding DNA: TGCGCCAGCAGCCAAGATCGAGGGGGGGCTGGCGAGCAGTACTTC.

This chain links TRBV6-1 with TRBJ1-1; D uncertain. Deletions cut 7 bases from V and 2 bases from J, with 11 bases between. The CDR3 runs 13 residues. In germline, CDR1 is MNHNS, CDR2 SASEGT. In DNA form, the CDR3 reads TGTGCCAGCAAAGTGAAGACTAACACTGAAGCTTTCTTT. As protein: CASKVKTNTEAFF.

This clone was found a few times. J is TRBJ1-5 and V is TRBV4-3; D might be TRBD1 (5 bases). Trimming cost V 5 bases and J 6 bases, with 14 bases left between them. From germline, CDR1 is LGHNA and CDR2 YSLEER. There are 14 residues in the CDR3. The CDR3 loop is CASSSRRGGQPQHF. CDR3 nucleotides: TGCGCCAGCAGCTCTCGAAGGGGAGGTCAGCCCCAGCATTTT.

This clone has a handful of counts. The chain combines TRBV7-2 with TRBJ1-3; no firm D call. The V gene's germline CDR1 is SGHTA and CDR2 FQGNSA. This CDR3 comprises 15 residues. Trimming removed 1 base at V and 0 bases at J, with 7 bases between. The CDR3 bases are TGTGCCAGCAGCTTAGTCCTAGACTCTGGAAACACCATATATTTT. Its translation: CASSLVLDSGNTIYF.

This clone was observed a handful of times. This chain links TRBV5-1 with TRBJ2-3, with 9 bases matching TRBD1. Germline CDR1 and CDR2: SGHRS and YFSETQ. The CDR3 covers 17 residues. V lost 0 bases and J lost 2; bases outside the gene matches: 7. The CDR3: CASSLAVGDRVTDTQYF. As DNA, the CDR3 is TGCGCCAGCAGCTTGGCAGTCGGGGACAGGGTCACAGATACGCAGTATTTT.

In this sample, this clone turned up a few times. The chain uses TRBV25-1 and TRBJ1-1, with no clear D. Trimming cost V 1 base and J 6 bases, with 9 bases left between them. The germline V gene has CDR1 MGHDK and CDR2 SYGVNS. The CDR3 has 13 amino acids. The CDR3 region is CASSEWLGAEAFF. The DNA of the CDR3 is TGTGCCAGCAGTGAATGGCTGGGCGCTGAAGCTTTCTTT.

The chain carries TRBV10-1 and TRBJ2-2; 8 bases map to TRBD2. Losses at the gene ends were 3 bases for V and 0 bases for J; bases not matched to a gene: 0. The CDR3 covers 15 residues. Germline CDR1 WNHNN, CDR2 SYGVQD (reference sequence). CDR3 nucleotide sequence: TGCGCCAGCAGTGACGGGGGGGCGAACACCGGGGAGCTGTTTTTT. Amino acids: CASSDGGANTGELFF.

The chain recombines TRBV12-5 with TRBJ2-4; D is uncertain. Germline values: CDR1 LGHNT, CDR2 FRNRAP. The germline V and J ends were trimmed by 4 bases and 6 bases, with 10 bases remaining between them. The CDR3 runs to 13 residues. The chain's CDR3 is CASGSEPGNIQYF. The CDR3 DNA follows: TGTGCTAGTGGTTCGGAGCCGGGAAACATTCAGTACTTC.

The chain carries TRBV28 and TRBJ1-2; maybe TRBD1 (5 bases). This CDR3 region has 12 residues. CDR1 and CDR2 (germline): MDHEN, SYDVKM. V was pared by 8 bases and J by 5 bases, with 12 bases between. The chain's CDR3 is CASLGGAYGYTF. The CDR3, as DNA: TGTGCCAGCCTGGGTGGGGCGTATGGCTACACCTTC.

This clone was seen many times. The CDR3 DNA follows: TGTGCCTGCCAAGGACAGCTTAATGAAAAACTGTTTTTT. Protein: CACQGQLNEKLFF. The chain couples TRBV30 to TRBJ1-4; possible D gene TRBD1, 6 bases. The length of the CDR3 is 13 residues. CDR1 is GTSNPN and CDR2 is SVGIG in the germline V gene (reference sequence). The V end was cut by 6 bases, the J end by 4 bases, with 12 bases between.

This clone was counted only a few times. Here the CDR3 reads CASSQDSSGGYNEQFF. The CDR3, as DNA: TGTGCCAGCAGCCAAGATTCTAGCGGGGGGTACAATGAGCAGTTCTTC. The chain employs TRBV4-2 and TRBJ2-1; TRBD2 matches at 11 bases. Per the germline V gene, CDR1 is LGHNA and CDR2 is YNFKEQ. V lost 0 bases and J lost 4; bases outside the gene matches: 2. The CDR3 length is 16 residues.

V usage is TRBV4-3 and J usage is TRBJ2-4, with a weak D call TRBD1 (6 bases). V gave up 5 bases and J gave up 6 bases, with 11 bases separating them. The CDR3 has 13 residues. Germline V gives CDR1 LGHNA, CDR2 YSLEER. In DNA form, the CDR3 reads TGCGCCAGCAGCGTGGGGGCGGGAAACATTCAGTACTTC. It encodes CASSVGAGNIQYF.

This chain joins TRBV5-1 and TRBJ2-5; TRBD2 aligns across 9 bases. The CDR3 spans 14 residues. V gave up 6 bases and J gave up 2 bases; unmatched junction bases: 5. Germline V gene lookup returns CDR1 SGHRS and CDR2 YFSETQ. CDR3 residues: CASNPAGGQETQYF. The DNA of the CDR3 is TGCGCCAGCAATCCGGCGGGAGGGCAAGAGACCCAGTACTTC.

This clone was observed many times. This chain links TRBV7-9 with TRBJ2-5; weak D call: TRBD1 (6 bases). The ends were cut back, 8 bases at V and 5 bases at J, with 12 bases in the middle. This CDR3 comprises 12 residues. Germline V gives CDR1 SEHNR, CDR2 FQNEAQ (reference sequence). The CDR3 DNA is TGTGCCAGCTCAACAGGGTACGAGACCCAGTACTTC. Translating it yields CASSTGYETQYF.

This clone was recorded many times. This rearrangement joins TRBV7-3 to TRBJ2-1; tentative D call: TRBD1 (6 bases). V was trimmed by 5 bases and J by 5 bases, leaving 10 bases between them. Germline assignment: CDR1 SGHTA and CDR2 FQGTGA. CDR3 length: 13 amino acids. DNA for the CDR3: TGTGCCAGCAGCCAGGACAGTGACAATGAGCAGTTCTTC. It yields the protein CASSQDSDNEQFF.

The J gene is TRBJ1-2, the V gene TRBV4-2; D gene uncertain. Trimming took off 0 bases at V and 2 bases at J, with 13 bases between the two ends. Germline CDR1 is LGHNA and CDR2 is YNFKEQ. This CDR3 spans 16 amino acids. The CDR3, as DNA: TGTGCCAGCAGCCAAGACTCCCTGACGGAGAACTATGGCTACACCTTC. Translation: CASSQDSLTENYGYTF.

In its sample, this clone was seen a few times. V usage is TRBV30 and J usage is TRBJ2-7, with 8 positions matching TRBD2. CDR1 and CDR2 (germline): GTSNPN, SVGIG (reference sequence). The CDR3 covers 15 residues. V lost 2 bases and J lost 1; bases outside the gene matches: 7. CDR3 in amino acids: CAWSTAGGWSYEQYF. As DNA, the CDR3 is TGTGCCTGGAGTACGGCGGGAGGCTGGTCCTACGAGCAGTACTTC.

The genes are TRBV5-4 and TRBJ1-2; possible D gene TRBD1, 5 bases. The germline CDR1 and CDR2 sequences are SGHNT and YYREEE (reference sequence). V dropped 6 bases and J dropped 7 bases, with 22 bases sitting between them. This CDR3 has 15 residues. DNA for the CDR3: TGTGCCAGCACCCAGGCCGGGGGTCGCCGATTTGGCTACACCTTC. Its protein product is CASTQAGGRRFGYTF.

This clone was detected a few times. The chain recombines TRBV2 with TRBJ2-7; possible D gene TRBD2, 6 bases. V gave up 11 bases and J gave up 6 bases, with 20 bases separating them. CDR1 is SNHLY and CDR2 is FYNNEI in the germline V gene. This CDR3 has 13 residues. CDR3 sequence reads: CAGGRGGNSEQYF. CDR3 DNA: TGTGCCGGTGGGCGGGGCGGGAACTCCGAGCAGTACTTC.